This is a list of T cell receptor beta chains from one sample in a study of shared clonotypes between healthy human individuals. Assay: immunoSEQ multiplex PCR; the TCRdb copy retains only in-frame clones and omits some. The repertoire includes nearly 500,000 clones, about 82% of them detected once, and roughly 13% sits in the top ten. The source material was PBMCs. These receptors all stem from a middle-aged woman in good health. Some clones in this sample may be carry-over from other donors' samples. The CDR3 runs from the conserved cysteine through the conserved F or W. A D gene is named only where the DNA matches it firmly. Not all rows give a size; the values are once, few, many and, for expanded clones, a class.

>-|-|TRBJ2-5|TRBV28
TGTGCCAGCAGTAGATTGACAGTAACGGGCCAAGAGACCCAGTACTTC
CASSRLTVTGQETQYF
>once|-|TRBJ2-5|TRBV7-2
TGTGCCAGCAGCCGTGGACGGCGGGTAGGAGAGACCCAGTACTTC
CASSRGRRVGETQYF
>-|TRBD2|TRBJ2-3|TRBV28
TGTGCCAGCAGTGCCTCAGGACTAGCGCCCACGTCAGATACGCAGTATTTT
CASSASGLAPTSDTQYF
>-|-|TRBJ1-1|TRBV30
TGTGCCTGGAGTGTAGACGGCGTAAACACTGAAGCTTTCTTT
CAWSVDGVNTEAFF
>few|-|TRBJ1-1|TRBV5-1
TGCGCCAGCAGCTTGGAGCCGGAAGCGAACACTGAAGCTTTCTTT
CASSLEPEANTEAFF
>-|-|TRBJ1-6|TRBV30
TGTGCCTGGAGTACCGGGGACTCGGGAGATTCACCCCTCCACTTT
CAWSTGDSGDSPLHF
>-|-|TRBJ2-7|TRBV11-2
TGTGCCAGCAACCCCACAGGGATCCGCGAGCAGTACTTC
CASNPTGIREQYF
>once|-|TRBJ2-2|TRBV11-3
TGTGCCAGCAGCTCTGGAGGGCAGGAGGCCGGGGAGCTGTTTTTT
CASSSGGQEAGELFF
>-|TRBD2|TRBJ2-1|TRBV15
TGTGCCACCAGCCTAAACCCGGGACTAGCGGAGGGAGAGCAGTTCTTC
CATSLNPGLAEGEQFF
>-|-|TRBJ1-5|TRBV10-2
TGCGCCAGCAAACCCCTTAGCAATCAGCCCCAGCATTTT
CASKPLSNQPQHF
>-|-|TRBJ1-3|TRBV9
TGTGCCAGCAGCCCCCGACAGATGATCACTGGAAACACCATATATTTT
CASSPRQMITGNTIYF
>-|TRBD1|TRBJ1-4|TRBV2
TGTGCCAGCAGTCGGGACAGGGGTACTGAAAAACTGTTTTTT
CASSRDRGTEKLFF
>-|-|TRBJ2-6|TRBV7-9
TGTGCCAGCAGCTGGGCCGACTCTGGGGCCAACGTCCTGACTTTC
CASSWADSGANVLTF
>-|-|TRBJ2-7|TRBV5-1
TGCGCCAGCAGGTCGGACGTAACCTACGAGCAGTACTTC
CASRSDVTYEQYF
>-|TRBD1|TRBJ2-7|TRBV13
TGTGCCAGCAGCTTTTCGGGACAGGGGGCCCACGAGCAGTACTTC
CASSFSGQGAHEQYF
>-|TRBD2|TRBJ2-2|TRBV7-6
TGTGCCAGCAGCTTAAAAATAGCGGGAGACGTCGTCACCGGGGAGCTGTTTTTT
CASSLKIAGDVVTGELFF
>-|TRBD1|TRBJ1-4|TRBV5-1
TGCGCCAGCAGCGAGGGACAGGGGGAGGCTGAAAAACTGTTTTTT
CASSEGQGEAEKLFF
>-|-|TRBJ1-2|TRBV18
TGTGCCAGCTCACCACGACAAGGGGACCACTATGGCTACACCTTC
CASSPRQGDHYGYTF
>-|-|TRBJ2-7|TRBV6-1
TGTGCCAGCAGTGAATACCCTAGCTACGAGCAGTACTTC
CASSEYPSYEQYF
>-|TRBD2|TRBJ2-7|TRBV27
TGTGCCAGCAGTCTCCGGGGAGGGAGTATATCCTACGAGCAGTACTTC
CASSLRGGSISYEQYF
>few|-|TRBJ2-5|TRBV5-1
TGCGCCAGCAGCTTTCCCGGGAGAGGCGGGACCCAGTACTTC
CASSFPGRGGTQYF
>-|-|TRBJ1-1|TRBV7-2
TGTGCCAGCAGCTTAGATTCGGGGACCACTGAAGCTTTCTTT
CASSLDSGTTEAFF
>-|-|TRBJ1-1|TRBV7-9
TGTGCCAGCAGCTCCCACCTACAGGGTAGCGGGAACACTGAAGCTTTCTTT
CASSSHLQGSGNTEAFF
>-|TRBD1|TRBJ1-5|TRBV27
TGTGCCAGCAGTTTTATAGGGACAGGGGTAGGTATGGGCAATCAGCCCCAGCATTTT
CASSFIGTGVGMGNQPQHF
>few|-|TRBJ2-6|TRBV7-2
TGTGCCAGCAGCTTAGGGGTCGGGGGAGGCTCTGGGGCCAACGTCCTGACTTTC
CASSLGVGGGSGANVLTF
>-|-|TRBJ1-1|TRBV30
TGTGCCTGGAGCCGACAGGAGAACACTGAAGCTTTCTTT
CAWSRQENTEAFF
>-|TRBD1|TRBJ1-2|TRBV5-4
TGTGCCAGCAGCTCACCTCTGACAGGGAACTATGGCCACACCTTC
CASSSPLTGNYGHTF
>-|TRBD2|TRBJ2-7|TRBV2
TGTGCCAGCAGTGACGGGAGGGCCTACGAGCAGTACTTC
CASSDGRAYEQYF
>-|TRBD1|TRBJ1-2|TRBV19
TGTGCCAGTACCCCAGGGGGCTCGAACTATGGCTACACCTTC
CASTPGGSNYGYTF
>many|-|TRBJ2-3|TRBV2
TGTGCATGGAGGATTGTCACAGATACGCAGTATTTT
CAWRIVTDTQYF
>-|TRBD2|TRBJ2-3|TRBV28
TGTGCCAGCAGCTCCCAAGCGGGACCTTCCACAGATACGCAGTATTTT
CASSSQAGPSTDTQYF
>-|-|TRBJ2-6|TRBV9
TGTGCCAGCAGCTACACCGGGACACCCTCTGGGGCCAACGTCCTGACTTTC
CASSYTGTPSGANVLTF
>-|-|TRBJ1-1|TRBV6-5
TGTGCCAGTCGGGGGTACACTGAAGCTTTCTTT
CASRGYTEAFF
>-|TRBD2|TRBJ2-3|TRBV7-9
TGTGCCAGCAGCGCGATACTAGCGGGAGTTTTCACAGATACGCAGTATTTT
CASSAILAGVFTDTQYF
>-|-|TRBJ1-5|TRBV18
TGTGCCAGCTCACCGGGAGCAAATCAGCCCCAGCATTTT
CASSPGANQPQHF
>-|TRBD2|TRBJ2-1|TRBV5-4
TGTGCCAGCAGCTCGAGCGGGGGGGGCTACAATGAGCAGTTCTTC
CASSSSGGGYNEQFF
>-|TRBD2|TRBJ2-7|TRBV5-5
TGTGCCAGCACCCGGACTAGCGGGCAAGTATACGAGCAGTACTTC
CASTRTSGQVYEQYF
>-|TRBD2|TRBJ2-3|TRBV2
TGTGCCAGCATCCTAGCGGGGGGCACAGATACGCAGTATTTT
CASILAGGTDTQYF
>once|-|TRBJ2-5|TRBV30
TGTGCCTGGGATGGGGGGTCGGGGGAGACCCAGTACTTC
CAWDGGSGETQYF
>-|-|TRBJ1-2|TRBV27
TGTGCCAGCAGTCCATCGGCCTACAGTCGGTATGGCTACACCTTC
CASSPSAYSRYGYTF
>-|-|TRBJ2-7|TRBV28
TGTGCCACTACACCCTCCGGGACGCCCTACGAGCAGTACTTC
CATTPSGTPYEQYF
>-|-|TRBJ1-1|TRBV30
TGTGCCTGGGACAGTCAGTTGAACACTGAAGCTTTCTTT
CAWDSQLNTEAFF